The 11 T cell receptor beta chains below were found in one sample sequenced in a study of metastatic and nonmetastatic thyroid tumors. Through MiXCR, TCRdb re-clonotyped the PCR reads. The sample records about 69,000 clones, 14% being singletons. Each patient went into thyroid surgery without having received any treatment. Material: blood. The receptors here all came from a male donor with papillary thyroid cancer or a benign thyroid nodule (not recorded which). Some clones in this sample may be carry-over from other donors' samples.

About this clone: The junction shows a germline mismatch at one end, possibly a read error. The gene calls are TRBV7-2 and TRBJ2-7; weak D call: TRBD2 (6 bases). Germline CDR1 SGHTA, CDR2 FQGNSA. The length of the CDR3 is 15 residues. CDR3 DNA: TGTGCCATCAGCTTAAACTGGAGGGTATCCTACGAGCAGTACTTC. Protein: CAISLNWRVSYEQYF.

This clone was counted many times. The chain employs TRBV20-1 and TRBJ2-7; D call uncertain. This CDR3 comprises 11 residues. The germline V and J ends were trimmed by 4 bases and 7 bases, with 11 bases remaining between them. Germline assignment: CDR1 DFQATT and CDR2 SNEGSKA (reference sequence). The CDR3 loop reads CSAKMGIEQYF. The CDR3 nucleotides are TGCAGTGCTAAAATGGGTATTGAGCAGTACTTC.

The chain employs TRBV20-1 and TRBJ2-2; 10 nucleotides align to TRBD2. The germline gives CDR1 DFQATT, CDR2 SNEGSKA (reference sequence). The trim removed 2 bases at V and 3 bases at J, leaving 12 bases unmatched. CDR3 length: 18 residues. The CDR3 sequence: CSARMGTSVSTDTGELFF. The DNA for the CDR3 is TGCAGTGCTAGAATGGGGACTAGCGTGAGTACTGACACCGGGGAGCTGTTTTTT.

CDR3 in DNA: TGTGCCAGCACCAGATCCGGGACAGGGAAAGAAAAACTGTTTTTT. It specifies CASTRSGTGKEKLFF. The chain is built from TRBV25-1 and TRBJ1-4, with TRBD1 identical over 9 bases. Germline V CDR1 and CDR2: MGHDK, SYGVNS. The CDR3 spans 15 residues. The V gene end was trimmed by 7 bases and the J gene end by 8 bases; junction bases not matched to a gene: 11.

This clone was recorded many times. The chain combines TRBV20-1 with TRBJ2-7; 8 nucleotides match TRBD1. Germline V gene lookup returns CDR1 DFQATT and CDR2 SNEGSKA (reference sequence). The V and J ends lost 1 base and 0 bases, in that order; junction bases with no gene match: 5. The CDR3 extends over 15 amino acids. The CDR3 is CSARVRQGTSYEQYF. CDR3 in DNA: TGCAGTGCTAGAGTTCGACAGGGGACCTCCTACGAGCAGTACTTC.

This clone was seen ten or more times. CDR3 amino acids: CASSPLEGSYEQYF. The CDR3 bases are TGTGCCAGCAGTCCCTTAGAGGGTTCCTACGAGCAGTACTTC. The chain is built from TRBV27 and TRBJ2-7, with D maybe TRBD2 (5 bases). The CDR3 runs 14 residues. CDR1 and CDR2 from the germline V gene are MNHEY and SMNVEV (reference sequence). The ends were cut back, 5 bases at V and 1 base at J, with 12 bases in the middle.

There are many counts of this clone. Distinct nucleotide sequences in the sample also encode this CDR3. The rearrangement joins TRBV9 to TRBJ2-3; a possible D gene is TRBD2 (6 bases). The germline gives CDR1 SGDLS, CDR2 YYNGEE. V lost 0 bases and J 2 bases, leaving 10 bases between the germline ends. The CDR3 extends over 15 amino acids. The CDR3 bases are TGTGCCAGCAGCGTAGGGGGCGGGAACACAGATACGCAGTATTTT. Translated: CASSVGGGNTDTQYF.

This clone was seen ten or more times. The chain combines TRBV11-2 with TRBJ1-1, with D perhaps TRBD1 (6 bases). Germline-derived CDR1 and CDR2 are SGHAT and FQNNGV. Trimming left V 5 bases short and J 5 bases short, with 12 bases between. This CDR3 has 13 residues. Here the CDR3 reads CASSHRDLTEAFF. The CDR3 DNA sequence: TGTGCCAGCAGCCACAGGGATTTGACTGAAGCTTTCTTT. The whole variable domain, filled in from reference TRBV11-2 and TRBJ1-1, reads EAGVAQSPRYKIIEKRQSVAFWCNPISGHATLYWYQQILGQGPKLLIQFQNNGVVDDSQLPKDRFSAERLKGVDSTLKIQPAKLEDSAVYLCASSHRDLTEAFFGQGTRLTVV.

This clone was picked up many times. This rearrangement joins TRBV20-1 to TRBJ2-1; D may be TRBD1 (6 bases). Germline V CDR1 and CDR2: DFQATT, SNEGSKA (reference sequence). The CDR3 covers 15 residues. V lost 6 bases, J lost 8 bases, and 23 bases lay in between. The CDR3 coding sequence is TGCAGTGCACAGCTCCCGGACAGCTCAAAATATGAGCAGTTCTTC. It yields the protein CSAQLPDSSKYEQFF.

This clone has ten or more counts. The chain joins TRBV12-3 or TRBV12-4 to TRBJ1-1; the match to TRBD1 covers 9 bases. Germline trimming cut 7 bases from V and 4 bases from J; bases unmatched to any gene: 1. There are 12 residues in the CDR3. The CDR3 region has the DNA TGTGCCAGCACGGGACAGGGCACTGAAGCTTTCTTT. This encodes CASTGQGTEAFF.

This clone was picked up a small number of times. V usage is TRBV28 and J usage is TRBJ2-7; 9 bases align to TRBD2. The junction had 6 bases not matched to a gene; V was cut back by 4 bases and J by 5 bases. This CDR3 has 14 residues. Germline-derived CDR1 and CDR2 are MDHEN and SYDVKM. CDR3 sequence: CASSSLAGVNEQYF. CDR3 nucleotides: TGTGCCAGCAGTTCCTTAGCGGGAGTTAACGAGCAGTACTTC.